One and the same sample provided the 32 T cell receptor beta chains below, sequenced in a study of read filtering for tumor transcriptome and immune sequencing. The library was built from roughly 400 ng RNA with molecular barcoded adaptors for alpha/delta and beta/gamma chains. TCRdb itself ran the reads through MiXCR, one entry per CDR3 protein. The table shows approximately 58,000 distinct CDR3 sequences, with around 20% occurring only once. The material sequenced was a population of CD138-negative cells sorted from bone marrow. The receptors come from a donor aged 40 or older with multiple myeloma.

This clonotype was observed many times. V is TRBV7-9 and J is TRBJ1-1; 8 bases agree with TRBD1. Losses at the gene ends were 7 bases for V and 4 bases for J; bases not matched to a gene: 8. The CDR3 spans 14 residues. Looked up from germline, CDR1 is SEHNR and CDR2 is FQNEAQ (reference sequence). Here the CDR3 DNA reads TGTGCCAGCAACGAACAGGGGGTAGGCACTGAAGCTTTCTTT. It codes for CASNEQGVGTEAFF. The full variable domain, completed using reference TRBV7-9 and TRBJ1-1, is DTGVSQNPRHKITKRGQNVTFRCDPISEHNRLYWYRQTLGQGPEFLTYFQNEAQLEKSRLLSDRFSAERPKGSFSTLEIQRTEQGDSAMYLCASNEQGVGTEAFFGQGTRLTVV.

This clonotype has only a few counts. This sequence joins TRBV28 and TRBJ2-1; D not resolved. The CDR3 extends over 14 amino acids. Germline CDR1 reads MDHEN; CDR2 reads SYDVKM. The V gene lost 4 bases and the J gene lost 7 bases, with 14 bases spanning the gap. The CDR3 nucleotides read TGTGCCAGCAGTTGGGCCCAGTTCGGGAATGAGCAGTTCTTC. Translated: CASSWAQFGNEQFF.

This clonotype has at least ten counts. The chain employs TRBV5-4 and TRBJ2-1, with unresolved D. The germline V and J ends were trimmed by 4 bases and 5 bases, with 10 bases remaining between them. The CDR3 consists of 13 residues. Germline-derived CDR1 and CDR2 are SGHNT and YYREEE (reference sequence). The CDR3 DNA reads as TGTGCCAGCAGCGCCGCTGAGAACAATGAGCAGTTCTTC. Protein: CASSAAENNEQFF. The variable domain in full, completed from reference TRBV5-4 and TRBJ2-1, reads ETGVTQSPTHLIKTRGQQVTLRCSSQSGHNTVSWYQQALGQGPQFIFQYYREEENGRGNFPPRFSGLQFPNYSSELNVNALELDDSALYLCASSAAENNEQFFGPGTRLTVL.

This clonotype was seen repeatedly, ten times or more. The gene calls are TRBV20-1 and TRBJ2-3; possibly TRBD2 for D (6 bases). V lost 7 bases and J lost 3, with 11 bases in between. There are 12 residues in the CDR3. Germline CDR1 is DFQATT and CDR2 is SNEGSKA (reference sequence). The CDR3, as DNA: TGCAGTGTGGAAGGGAGGACAGATACGCAGTATTTT. This codes for CSVEGRTDTQYF.

This clonotype appeared many times. J is TRBJ2-1 and V is TRBV7-8, with D perhaps assigned TRBD1 or TRBD2 (5 bases each). V was pared by 4 bases and J by 11 bases, with 18 bases between. CDR3 length: 14 residues. Germline CDR1 reads SGHVS; CDR2 reads FQNEAQ. The CDR3 DNA reads as TGTGCCAGCAGCTCGAACCGAGCAGGGAGCAAGCAGTTCTTC. This sequence encodes CASSSNRAGSKQFF.

This clonotype turned up a few times. The chain is built from TRBV5-1 and TRBJ1-4, with D unclear. CDR3 size: 14 residues. Germline V gene sequence: CDR1 SGHRS, CDR2 YFSETQ. The V end lost 8 bases, the J end lost 8 bases, and 19 bases lay between the germline ends. This chain's CDR3 is CASNSGIRSEKLFF. The CDR3 DNA sequence: TGCGCCAGTAACTCCGGGATTAGATCGGAAAAACTGTTTTTT.

Many counts were recorded for this clonotype. The chain couples TRBV20-1 to TRBJ2-7, with TRBD1 identical over 12 bases. V lost 1 base, J lost 4 bases, and 5 bases stayed unmatched. Germline lookup yields CDR1 DFQATT and CDR2 SNEGSKA (reference sequence). The CDR3 contains 15 residues. The CDR3 loop reads CSARGPGQGAYEQYF. The CDR3 DNA reads as TGCAGTGCTAGAGGTCCGGGACAGGGGGCTTACGAGCAGTACTTC.

This clonotype was counted many times. V and J are TRBV28 and TRBJ2-3, with TRBD1 identical over 8 bases. V gave up 5 bases and J gave up 0 bases; unmatched junction bases: 7. The length of the CDR3 is 16 residues. Germline CDR1 and CDR2: MDHEN and SYDVKM. This chain's CDR3 is CASSRTGTGSTDTQYF. The CDR3 bases are TGTGCCAGCAGTAGAACCGGGACAGGTAGCACAGATACGCAGTATTTT.

Turning to this clonotype: This may come from a read error, since a much larger clone is one base off. This chain uses TRBV29-1 with TRBJ2-1; D remains ambiguous. Per germline, CDR1 SQVTM and CDR2 ANQGSEA. The CDR3 extends over 15 amino acids. The CDR3 reads CSVVTSGGRYNKQFF. The DNA of the CDR3 is TGCAGCGTTGTCACATCGGGCGGACGCTACAATAAGCAGTTCTTC.

Ten or more counts support this clonotype. The chain has TRBV20-1 and TRBJ2-5, with D possibly TRBD2 on 7 matching bases. This CDR3 region has 12 residues. In germline, CDR1 is DFQATT, CDR2 SNEGSKA (reference sequence). Trimming pared 8 bases from V and 4 bases from J, leaving 14 bases between. The CDR3 sequence: CSPRGAGETQYF. CDR3 DNA sequence: TGCAGTCCTCGGGGGGCAGGAGAGACCCAGTACTTC.

The V gene is TRBV12-3 or TRBV12-4, the J gene TRBJ1-5; maybe TRBD1 (5 bases). The V and J ends lost 7 bases and 4 bases respectively, with 14 bases between them. The CDR3 sequence is 14 residues long. CDR3 sequence reads: CASTFGTGNQPQHF. DNA of the CDR3: TGTGCCAGCACCTTCGGGACTGGTAATCAGCCCCAGCATTTT.

This clonotype was observed a handful of times. The chain carries TRBV7-9 and TRBJ1-5; maybe TRBD1 (5 bases). Between the trimmed V and J ends, which lost 8 bases and 0 bases, there was a span of 14 bases. The V gene's germline CDR1 is SEHNR and CDR2 FQNEAQ (reference sequence). The CDR3 totals 15 residues. The CDR3 coding sequence is TGTGCCAGCTCCTCGGGACTCTATAGCAATCAGCCCCAGCATTTT. It is translated as CASSSGLYSNQPQHF.

This clonotype appeared many times. This chain connects TRBV6-2 or TRBV6-3 to TRBJ2-2; 8 positions match TRBD2. The CDR3 length is 15 residues. Germline CDR1 reads MNHEY; CDR2 reads SVGEGT. V gave up 5 bases and J gave up 4 bases; unmatched junction bases: 6. The CDR3 DNA follows: TGTGCCAGCAGTCCCCTCGGGGGGGGCACCGGGGAGCTGTTTTTT. This encodes CASSPLGGGTGELFF.

V gene TRBV28 combines with J gene TRBJ1-1, with 9 bases aligning to TRBD1. CDR1 MDHEN and CDR2 SYDVKM come from the germline V gene. The trim removed 6 bases at V and 5 bases at J, leaving 7 bases unmatched. The CDR3 loop spans 14 amino acids. The chain's CDR3 is CASSRTGVGTEAFF. The CDR3 DNA reads TGTGCCAGCAGCCGGACAGGGGTCGGTACTGAAGCTTTCTTT.

This clonotype was detected ten times or more. The chain combines TRBV5-1 with TRBJ2-7; D is ambiguous. Germline CDR1 reads SGHRS; CDR2 reads YFSETQ. V was cut by 1 base and J by 0 bases, with 8 bases left in between. CDR3 length equals 14 residues. The CDR3 protein is CASSLRTDSYEQYF. In DNA form, the CDR3 reads TGCGCCAGCAGCTTGCGCACGGACTCCTACGAGCAGTACTTC.

This clonotype occurred many times. The chain recombines TRBV5-1 with TRBJ2-7; 8 positions agree with TRBD1. The germline V gene has CDR1 SGHRS and CDR2 YFSETQ. Trimming cost V 0 bases and J 6 bases; bases outside gene matches: 2. This CDR3 comprises 13 residues. The CDR3 DNA is TGCGCCAGCAGCTTGGCAACAGGGGGCGAGCAGTACTTC. Translated, it gives CASSLATGGEQYF.

In this sample, this clonotype turned up many times. The chain has TRBV10-3 and TRBJ2-3; TRBD1 matches at 8 bases. Germline V lookup: CDR1 ENHRY, CDR2 SYGVKD. V gave up 7 bases and J gave up 5 bases; unmatched junction bases: 5. There are 13 residues in the CDR3. The CDR3 loop is CAITLTGGDTQYF. The CDR3 DNA reads as TGTGCCATCACCTTAACAGGGGGAGATACGCAGTATTTT.

This clonotype has at least ten counts. The J gene is TRBJ1-6, the V gene TRBV12-3 or TRBV12-4; no clear D gene. Trimming pared 7 bases from V and 1 base from J, leaving 8 bases between. The CDR3 length is 14 residues. The CDR3 is CASMVFSYNSPLHF. The CDR3 region has the DNA TGTGCCAGCATGGTCTTTTCCTATAATTCACCCCTCCACTTT.

This clonotype was observed many times. The V gene is TRBV12-3 or TRBV12-4, the J gene TRBJ1-6, with 7 bases that match TRBD1. This CDR3 comprises 14 residues. After removal of 3 bases from V and 10 bases from J, the junction contained 6 bases not matched to a gene. CDR3 in DNA: TGTGCCAGCAGTTTTGGAGGGGGCTTGTCACCCCTCCACTTT. Translation gives CASSFGGGLSPLHF.

This clonotype has ten or more counts. J is TRBJ2-3 and V is TRBV20-1, with D perhaps matching TRBD2 (5 bases). This CDR3 spans 14 amino acids. Germline V gene data show CDR1 as DFQATT and CDR2 as SNEGSKA (reference sequence). V gave up 3 bases and J gave up 2 bases, with 12 bases separating them. The CDR3 loop is CSASPDLATDTQYF. The CDR3 nucleotides are TGCAGTGCTAGTCCGGACTTAGCCACAGATACGCAGTATTTT.

At least ten counts were recorded for this clonotype. The chain combines TRBV6-1 with TRBJ2-3; 7 nucleotides line up with TRBD2. There are 14 residues in the CDR3. After removal of 1 base from V and 5 bases from J, the junction contained 3 bases not matched to a gene. The germline V gene has CDR1 MNHNS and CDR2 SASEGT. Here the CDR3 DNA reads TGTGCCAGCAGTGAAGTCCGCGGGGGAGATACGCAGTATTTT. Translated, it gives CASSEVRGGDTQYF.

This clonotype has ten or more counts. This sequence joins TRBV29-1 and TRBJ1-1; perhaps TRBD1 as D (5 bases). CDR1 SQVTM and CDR2 ANQGSEA come from the germline V gene. Between the trimmed V and J ends, which lost 3 bases and 1 base, there was a span of 24 bases. This CDR3 region has 18 residues. The CDR3 here is CSVDSMSGRIFGNTEAFF. The CDR3 DNA follows: TGCAGCGTTGACTCGATGTCGGGACGGATCTTTGGGAACACTGAAGCTTTCTTT. The full variable domain, with the rest looked up from reference TRBV29-1 and TRBJ1-1, is SAVISQKPSRDICQRGTSLTIQCQVDSQVTMMFWYRQQPGQSLTLIATANQGSEATYESGFVIDKFPISRPNLTFSTLTVSNMSPEDSSIYLCSVDSMSGRIFGNTEAFFGQGTRLTVV.

A note on this clonotype: Its ends do not fully match the called genes, so a read error is possible. The rearrangement uses TRBV6-5 and TRBJ2-3; 15 bases agree with TRBD2. This CDR3 comprises 23 residues. Germline V CDR1 and CDR2: MNHEY, SVGAGI. The CDR3 nucleotides are TGTGCCAGCAGTTACTCCATTACTCTTCCATGGACTAGCGGGAGGGCCAAGGCAGATGCGCAGTATTTT. Translating gives CASSYSITLPWTSGRAKADAQYF.

This clonotype was picked up a small number of times. The rearrangement links TRBV29-1 to TRBJ2-7, with D maybe TRBD1 (5 bases). The CDR3 loop spans 11 amino acids. CDR1 and CDR2 (germline): SQVTM, ANQGSEA. V lost 5 bases and J lost 3, with 8 bases in between. The CDR3, as DNA: TGCAGCGTTACGACAGTCTACGAGCAGTACTTC. This encodes CSVTTVYEQYF.

This clonotype has at least ten counts. This chain joins TRBV18 and TRBJ1-3; D uncertain. Germline V gene lookup returns CDR1 KGHSH and CDR2 LQKENI. CDR3 length: 15 residues. The V end was cut by 6 bases, the J end by 0 bases, with 12 bases between. DNA for the CDR3: TGTGCCAGCTCTTTAGACCTTACCTCTGGAAACACCATATATTTT. Translating gives CASSLDLTSGNTIYF.

The chain employs TRBV28 and TRBJ2-1; 7 bases line up with TRBD2. Germline lookup yields CDR1 MDHEN and CDR2 SYDVKM. V gave up 6 bases and J gave up 0 bases; unmatched junction bases: 14. This CDR3 spans 18 amino acids. The CDR3, as DNA: TGTGCCAGCAGCTTACGAAGGCTAGCGGTCAGCTCCTACAATGAGCAGTTCTTC. Translated: CASSLRRLAVSSYNEQFF.

This clonotype has ten or more counts. V usage is TRBV29-1 and J usage is TRBJ2-7; TRBD1 aligns across 10 bases. Germline CDR1 and CDR2: SQVTM and ANQGSEA. Trimming cost V 3 bases and J 3 bases; bases outside gene matches: 8. CDR3 length: 15 amino acids. CDR3 loop: CSVDSGTGAGYEQYF. The CDR3 region has the DNA TGCAGCGTTGATAGTGGGACAGGGGCGGGCTACGAGCAGTACTTC.

This clonotype has just a few counts. A much larger clone lies one base from this, so it may be a read error. The V gene is TRBV6-5, the J gene TRBJ2-3, with unresolved D. V was pared by 6 bases and J by 0 bases, with 7 bases between. This CDR3 has 13 residues. The germline gives CDR1 MNHEY, CDR2 SVGAGI. CDR3 nucleotide sequence: TGTGCCAGCAGGGTCAGTAGCACAGATACGCAGTATTTT. Translated: CASRVSSTDTQYF.

This sequence joins TRBV28 and TRBJ1-2; D remains unclear. The CDR3 is 16 residues long. The V end was cut by 6 bases, the J end by 6 bases, with 23 bases between. The V gene's germline CDR1 is MDHEN and CDR2 SYDVKM. The CDR3 DNA is TGTGCCAGCAGCTCCCCCACTCACCCCCCCGTGGATGGCTACACCTTC. This sequence encodes CASSSPTHPPVDGYTF.

In regard to this clonotype: This may come from a read error, since a much larger clone is one base off. The chain links TRBV20-1 to TRBJ1-5; 9 bases map to TRBD1. The CDR3 has 16 amino acids. J gave up 1 base and V 5 bases, and 9 bases lay outside the gene matches. CDR1 and CDR2 (germline): DFQATT, SNEGSKA (reference sequence). The CDR3 sequence: CSASRTGGVSNQPQHF. The CDR3 nucleotides are TGCAGTGCTTCTCGTACAGGGGGCGTCAGCAATCAGCCCCAGCATTTT.

The chain combines TRBV28 with TRBJ2-7, with D perhaps being TRBD1 or TRBD2 (5 bases each). Germline-derived CDR1 and CDR2 are MDHEN and SYDVKM. This CDR3 is built from 19 residues. V lost 1 base and J lost 1, with 23 bases in between. Written as DNA, the CDR3 is TGTGCCAGCAGTTTATCCCTACTTCAACCGGGACGGATTTCCTACGAGCAGTACTTC. It translates to CASSLSLLQPGRISYEQYF.

This clonotype was detected only a few times. The chain employs TRBV6-5 and TRBJ1-1; perhaps TRBD1 as D (5 bases). The V gene lost 4 bases and the J gene lost 6 bases, with 12 bases spanning the gap. Germline V gives CDR1 MNHEY, CDR2 SVGAGI. The length of the CDR3 is 13 residues. The DNA of the CDR3 is TGTGCCAGCAGTTGGGACCATATGGCTGAAGCTTTCTTT. Translation: CASSWDHMAEAFF.